A single sample gave rise to the 9 T cell receptor beta chains below, sequenced in a study of beta chain features in type 1 diabetes (dated by TCRdb to 2017 to 2018). Libraries were made using the immunoSEQ multiplex PCR assay. All of the isolated RNA was reverse transcribed with the High Capacity cDNA Reverse Transcription Kit, so expressed TCRB transcripts were sequenced. TCRdb obtained this table from immuneACCESS and retained in-frame rearrangements with V and J assigned. These tables miss some clones; where compared with another copy, unresolved V genes account for less than half of the shortfall, and the remainder is unexplained. In all, the sample holds about 320,000 clones, and 14% of those were seen once. The ten most abundant clones make up around 7% of the sample. Sample: central memory CD4+ T cells from blood. These receptors all come from a man aged 25 to 40 in good health.

The chain uses TRBV5-1 and TRBJ2-1, with 13 nucleotides matching TRBD2. Germline V lookup: CDR1 SGHRS, CDR2 YFSETQ. The length of the CDR3 is 17 residues. Unmatched junction bases numbered 16, after V lost 4 bases and J lost 12 bases. Here the CDR3 DNA reads TGCGCCAGCAGCCCGGGACTAGCGGGGCAAGGCAGGAGTGGGCAGTTCTTC. Translation gives CASSPGLAGQGRSGQFF.

The table lists this clone with a few counts. This chain connects TRBV6-5 to TRBJ2-5, with TRBD1 identical over 7 bases. Losses at the gene ends were 9 bases for V and 10 bases for J; bases not matched to a gene: 5. CDR1 is MNHEY, CDR2 SVGAGI, per germline. The CDR3 loop spans 10 amino acids. In DNA, the CDR3 is TGTGCCAGTTCGACAGGGAACCAGTACTTC. It translates to CASSTGNQYF.

This clone was seen more than once but under ten times. The genes are TRBV19 and TRBJ1-3; D is undetermined. Germline loops: CDR1 LNHDA, CDR2 SQIVND (reference sequence). Trimming cost V 6 bases and J 0 bases, with 12 bases left between them. This CDR3 region has 15 residues. CDR3 coding DNA: TGTGCCAGTAGCCCTATCGGGAACTCTGGAAACACCATATATTTT. It translates to CASSPIGNSGNTIYF.

DNA for the CDR3: TGTGCCAGCAGCTTGGCCAAGGGGGGGTTGGTCTACAATGAGCAGTTCTTC. It encodes CASSLAKGGLVYNEQFF. The chain is built from TRBV5-4 and TRBJ2-1; perhaps TRBD2 as D (7 bases). V lost 0 bases, J lost 3 bases, and 16 bases lay in between. CDR3 size: 17 residues. CDR1 SGHNT and CDR2 YYREEE come from the germline V gene (reference sequence).

This clone was seen a handful of times. A read error may explain this, as a much larger clone is one base away. The rearrangement links TRBV11-1 to TRBJ2-6; D gene uncertain. This CDR3 comprises 15 residues. The germline CDR1 and CDR2 sequences are SGHAT and FQDESV (reference sequence). V lost 2 bases and J 0 bases, leaving 5 bases between the germline ends. Here the CDR3 DNA reads TGTGCCAGCAGCTTAAGGAGCTCTGGGGCCAACGTCCTGACTTTC. Amino acids: CASSLRSSGANVLTF.

The chain combines TRBV6-1 with TRBJ2-4; no definite D call. The CDR3 has 14 amino acids. The V gene's germline CDR1 is MNHNS and CDR2 SASEGT. Trimming took off 4 bases at V and 0 bases at J, with 7 bases between the two ends. CDR3 region: CASSGKGAKNIQYF. For the CDR3, the DNA is TGTGCCAGCAGTGGTAAAGGAGCCAAAAACATTCAGTACTTC.

This clone has a handful of counts. This chain connects TRBV7-3 to TRBJ2-5; D is possibly TRBD2 (6 bases). Trimming took off 5 bases at V and 1 base at J, with 14 bases between the two ends. The CDR3 loop spans 15 amino acids. Germline assignment: CDR1 SGHTA and CDR2 FQGTGA. CDR3 sequence reads: CASSRRGDRQETQYF. In nucleotides, the CDR3 is TGTGCCAGCAGCAGACGCGGGGACCGCCAAGAGACCCAGTACTTC.

This clone was seen more than once but under ten times. The chain is built from TRBV27 and TRBJ1-2, with D unresolved. The CDR3 has 13 amino acids. Deletions cut 5 bases from V and 2 bases from J, with 9 bases between. Germline-derived CDR1 and CDR2 are MNHEY and SMNVEV (reference sequence). The chain's CDR3 is CASSTRLNYGYTF. The CDR3 region has the DNA TGTGCCAGCAGTACTCGTCTAAACTATGGCTACACCTTC.

The chain uses TRBV7-8 and TRBJ2-7, with D perhaps matching TRBD2 (5 bases). V dropped 2 bases and J dropped 9 bases, with 14 bases sitting between them. This CDR3 comprises 13 residues. Germline lookup yields CDR1 SGHVS and CDR2 FQNEAQ. The CDR3 reads CASSLSRERGQYF. CDR3 nucleotides: TGTGCCAGCAGCTTATCACGGGAAAGAGGGCAGTACTTC.